This is a list of T cell receptor beta chains from one sample in a study of lymphopenia after photon versus proton radiotherapy. Sequencing used immunoSEQ multiplex PCR; TCRdb keeps in-frame clones, though not all of them. The repertoire includes 35,000 to 40,000 clones, 70% to 90% of them detected once, and roughly 3% sits in the top ten. The source was peripheral blood, collected from a patient treated with photon-based radiotherapy. These receptors were obtained from a man over 45 with gastric cancer. The CDR3 runs from the conserved cysteine through the conserved F or W. Fields, in order: V gene, J gene, CDR3 protein.

V: TRBV7-6; J: TRBJ2-5; CDR3: CASSSQDPGSGEQYF
V: TRBV18; J: TRBJ1-3; CDR3: CASSLGQIPSGNTIYF
V: TRBV19; J: TRBJ2-7; CDR3: CASTAGSGSPEYF
V: TRBV5-1; J: TRBJ1-1; CDR3: CASSPNGQGNTEAFF
V: TRBV5-1; J: TRBJ1-2; CDR3: CASSLAGTGGHYGYTF
V: TRBV9; J: TRBJ2-7; CDR3: CASSVAPDRVYEQYF
V: TRBV9; J: TRBJ2-2; CDR3: CASSPRLVSGELFF
V: TRBV28; J: TRBJ1-1; CDR3: CASTPGGANTEAFF
V: TRBV5-5; J: TRBJ1-1; CDR3: CASSWGVQGRNTEAFF
V: TRBV30; J: TRBJ2-1; CDR3: CAWSVPASEQFF
V: TRBV21-1; J: TRBJ1-5; CDR3: CASKRKGGPQHF
V: TRBV5-1; J: TRBJ2-3; CDR3: CASSMGLAGNTDTQYF
V: TRBV6-4; J: TRBJ2-3; CDR3: CASSVTGGVSTDTQYF
V: TRBV30; J: TRBJ2-7; CDR3: CAWSGFSGRAPYHEQYF
V: TRBV2; J: TRBJ2-5; CDR3: CASSVSEYQETQYF
V: TRBV27; J: TRBJ1-1; CDR3: CASRLQVNTEAFF
V: TRBV30; J: TRBJ1-3; CDR3: CAWSVRGRPFDTIYF
V: TRBV6-5; J: TRBJ1-2; CDR3: CASSNPGQGNYGYTF
V: TRBV27; J: TRBJ2-7; CDR3: CASSLSWSSTTYEQYF
V: TRBV5-6; J: TRBJ2-7; CDR3: CASSLGTQGYEQYF
V: TRBV19; J: TRBJ2-1; CDR3: CASSIRLAGANEQFF
V: TRBV2; J: -; CDR3: CASSTTGTGVEQYF
V: TRBV19; J: TRBJ2-2; CDR3: CASSGYGTTNTGELFF
V: TRBV23-1; J: TRBJ2-1; CDR3: CASSRGQGKGYNEQFF
V: TRBV7-9; J: TRBJ2-1; CDR3: CASSHTSGLGLRNEQFF
V: TRBV29-1; J: TRBJ2-7; CDR3: CSVGLAGAEQYF
V: TRBV9; J: TRBJ2-2; CDR3: CASSFSMNTGELFF
V: TRBV11-2; J: TRBJ2-5; CDR3: CASSFYRGAGGRETQYF
V: TRBV5-1; J: TRBJ2-1; CDR3: CASSQPGLAYNEQFF
V: TRBV4-1; J: TRBJ2-7; CDR3: CASSQEGTAGGVRQYF
V: TRBV28; J: TRBJ2-5; CDR3: CASSSRAHGGARTQYF
V: TRBV19; J: TRBJ1-2; CDR3: CASSPETMWDPYGYTF
V: TRBV2; J: TRBJ2-7; CDR3: CASWAGGRGEQYF
V: TRBV10-2; J: TRBJ1-1; CDR3: CASSDARGEAFF
V: TRBV29-1; J: TRBJ2-1; CDR3: CSAIGTGMSYNEQFF
V: TRBV5-4; J: TRBJ1-1; CDR3: CASSLGTGGAFF
V: TRBV19; J: TRBJ1-2; CDR3: CASSIVTGGTYGYTF
V: TRBV18; J: TRBJ1-2; CDR3: CASSPAGVGNYGYTF
V: TRBV6-1; J: TRBJ2-3; CDR3: CASSGAGDTQYF
V: TRBV5-4; J: TRBJ2-2; CDR3: CASSLGQGATGELFF
V: TRBV10-3; J: TRBJ2-2; CDR3: CAIRPGHLGTGELFF
V: TRBV28; J: TRBJ2-6; CDR3: CASRRDRSSGANVLTF
V: TRBV7-9; J: TRBJ2-3; CDR3: CASSLTGADTQYF
V: TRBV7-9; J: TRBJ2-7; CDR3: CASGGRTYEQYF
V: TRBV19; J: TRBJ1-1; CDR3: CASSIMRTGGTEAFF
V: TRBV7-9; J: TRBJ1-6; CDR3: CASSSGAGDSPLHF
V: TRBV5-8; J: TRBJ2-7; CDR3: CASGGRAYEQYF
V: TRBV19; J: TRBJ1-1; CDR3: CASSTTGNTEAFF
V: TRBV28; J: TRBJ2-1; CDR3: CASNTPRGFNVGDEQFF
V: TRBV28; J: TRBJ1-1; CDR3: CASRTPGGTEAFF
V: TRBV19; J: TRBJ1-2; CDR3: CASSVQGSPMLNYGYTF
V: TRBV7-8; J: TRBJ1-2; CDR3: CASSGWGGNYGYTF